The sequence of this T cell receptor (beta chain) was determined in a study of CD8+CD57+ T cells in acquired aplastic anemia. Across the study: CD4+ and CD8+ cells, once sorted, gave DNA averaging about 3.4 ug.

Genomic DNA acted as the template from which TCR beta VDJ combination and CDR3 sequence profiling were carried out. One entry per CDR3 protein, called by TCRdb with MiXCR from the reads. Of more than 150,000 distinct CDR3 sequences in the sample, 64% were seen once. The CDR3 has 14 residues. CDR1 and CDR2 from the germline V gene are SEHNR and FQNEAQ (reference sequence). As regards this clonotype: At one end the junction does not follow the germline gene, possibly because of a read error.

The J gene is TRBJ2-3, the V gene TRBV7-9; D remains ambiguous. Sample: sorted CD4+, CD8+, or CD8+CD57+ T cells (not recorded which) from PBMCs. This clonotype originated in a human donor with severe aplastic anemia or a healthy control (not recorded which). The CDR3 DNA reads TGCGCCAGCAGCCAATCAGGTAGTCCAGATACGCAGTATTTT. It is translated as CASSQSGSPDTQYF.